Below are 6 T cell receptor beta chains sequenced from a single sample in a study of T cells in Graves' hyperthyroidism and ophthalmopathy. RNA transcripts provided the source from which TCR beta CDR3 regions were amplified. With the HTBI primer set, the TCR CDR3 went through a first round of RT-PCR. TCRdb recomputed calls from the multiplex PCR reads with MiXCR, one row per CDR3 protein. The sample comprises 500,000 to 600,000 distinct CDR3 sequences, roughly 45% of which are singletons, and around 44% rests with the top ten. Material for sequencing was peripheral blood or thyroid tissue (not recorded which). The receptors here all came from an adult woman with Graves' disease, either hyperthyroidism or ophthalmopathy (not recorded which).

A remark on this clonotype: At one end the junction does not follow the germline gene, possibly because of a read error. J is TRBJ1-5 and V is TRBV2; 9 nucleotides line up with TRBD1. CDR3 length equals 14 residues. CDR1 SNHLY and CDR2 FYNNEI come from the germline V gene. CDR3 sequence: CANSEQGADQPQHF. CDR3 nucleotides: TGTGCCAACAGTGAACAGGGGGCAGATCAGCCCCAGCATTTT.

This clonotype was seen a few times. The chain links TRBV5-4 to TRBJ1-1, with TRBD1 matching over 9 bases. Germline lookup yields CDR1 SGHNT and CDR2 YYREEE (reference sequence). The V and J ends lost 3 bases and 4 bases, in that order; junction bases with no gene match: 4. There are 14 residues in the CDR3. The chain's CDR3 is CASSSYRGPTEAFF. CDR3 sequence (DNA): TGTGCCAGCAGCTCCTACAGGGGGCCCACTGAAGCTTTCTTT.

The gene calls are TRBV6-1 and TRBJ2-7; TRBD1 is a possible D gene (5 bases). CDR3 size: 16 residues. Per the germline V gene, CDR1 is MNHNS and CDR2 is SASEGT. Deletions cut 2 bases from V and 3 bases from J, with 17 bases between. The CDR3 nucleotides read TGTGCCAGCAGTGAACAGGGCACTACCATTAGCTACGAGCAGTACTTC. This gives the protein CASSEQGTTISYEQYF.

This clonotype was seen a handful of times. Being one base from a much bigger clone, this may be a read error. The chain is built from TRBV12-3 or TRBV12-4 and TRBJ1-6; 8 bases are shared with TRBD1. J was trimmed by 7 bases and V by 6 bases; bases with no gene match: 5. The CDR3 runs to 14 residues. The CDR3 here is CASRPGTGNSPLHF. The CDR3 nucleotides read TGTGCCAGCAGACCAGGGACAGGCAATTCACCCCTCCACTTT.

CDR3 sequence: CASSLVGLDETQYF. The CDR3 bases are TGTGCCAGCAGCTTAGTCGGACTAGATGAGACCCAGTACTTC. This chain links TRBV11-1 with TRBJ2-5; TRBD2 agrees at 7 bases. V trimming: 1 base; J trimming: 5 bases; junction bases outside the gene matches: 4. CDR3 length: 14 residues. CDR1 and CDR2 (germline): SGHAT, FQDESV (reference sequence).

This clonotype has ten or more counts. The chain joins TRBV7-9 to TRBJ2-7, with TRBD1 matching over 8 bases. CDR1 and CDR2 (germline): SEHNR, FQNEAQ (reference sequence). The CDR3 runs 13 residues. Trimming cost V 5 bases and J 6 bases; bases outside gene matches: 6. The CDR3 sequence is CASSATGVGEQYF. The CDR3 region has the DNA TGTGCCAGCAGCGCGACAGGGGTGGGCGAGCAGTACTTC.